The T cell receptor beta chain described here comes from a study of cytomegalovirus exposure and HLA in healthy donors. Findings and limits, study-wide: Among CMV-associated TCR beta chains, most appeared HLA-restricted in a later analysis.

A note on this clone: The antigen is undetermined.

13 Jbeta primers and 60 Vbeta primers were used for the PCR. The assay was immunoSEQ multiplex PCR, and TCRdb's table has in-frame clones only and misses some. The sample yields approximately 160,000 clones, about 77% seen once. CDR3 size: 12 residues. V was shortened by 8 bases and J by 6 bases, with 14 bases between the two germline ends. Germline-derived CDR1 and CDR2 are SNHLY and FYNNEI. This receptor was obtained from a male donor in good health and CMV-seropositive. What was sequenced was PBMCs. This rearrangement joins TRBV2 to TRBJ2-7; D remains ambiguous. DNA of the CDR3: TGTGCCAGCGGGCCGCTCCTCGGCGAGCAGTACTTC. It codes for CASGPLLGEQYF.